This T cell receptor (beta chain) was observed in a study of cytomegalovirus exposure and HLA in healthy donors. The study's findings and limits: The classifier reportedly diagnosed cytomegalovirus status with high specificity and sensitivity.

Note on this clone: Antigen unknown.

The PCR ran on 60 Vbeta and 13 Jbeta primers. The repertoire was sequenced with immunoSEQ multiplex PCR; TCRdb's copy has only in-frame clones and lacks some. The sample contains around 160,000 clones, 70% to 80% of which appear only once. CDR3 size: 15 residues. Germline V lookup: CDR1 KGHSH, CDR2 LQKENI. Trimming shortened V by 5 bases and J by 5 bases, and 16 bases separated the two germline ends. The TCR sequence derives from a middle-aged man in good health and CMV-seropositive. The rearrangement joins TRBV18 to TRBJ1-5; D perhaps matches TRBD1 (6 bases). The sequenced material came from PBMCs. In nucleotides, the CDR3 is TGTGCCAGCTCATACAGCGGGGGCGAGGATCAGCCCCAGCATTTT. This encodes CASSYSGGEDQPQHF.